This T cell receptor (beta chain) was retrieved from a study of CD8+CD57+ T cells in acquired aplastic anemia. Whoever was chosen for sequencing had shown CD8+CD57+ cell expansion by flow cytometry. Severe acquired aplastic anemia was the diagnosis recorded for all patients. This clonotype was counted only a few times. The V end was cut by 6 bases, the J end by 4 bases, with 13 bases between. The CDR3 sequence is 13 residues long. Germline-derived CDR1 and CDR2 are MGHDK and SYGVNS. Profiling that covered TCR beta VDJ and CDR3 relied on genomic DNA as its template. TCRdb re-derived calls from the reads in MiXCR, one entry per CDR3 protein. Among some 200,000 distinct CDR3 sequences listed, around 49% were seen once.

The sequencing input was sorted CD4+, CD8+, or CD8+CD57+ T cells (not recorded which) from PBMCs. The chain is built from TRBV25-1 and TRBJ2-7, with D unresolved. This receptor was identified in a human donor with aplastic anemia. CDR3 sequence: CASSQVARYEQYF. The CDR3 coding sequence is TGTGCCAGCAGCCAAGTTGCACGTTACGAGCAGTACTTC.